The subject of this entry is one TCR beta chain. Antigen specificity is unknown. This entry is derived from a study of graft-versus-host responses after intestinal transplantation. Measured with immunoSEQ multiplex PCR; TCRdb has only the in-frame clones, and not every one. The profile shows fewer than 120,000 clones, about 93% of them singletons. The sequencing used unstimulated CD8+ T cells sorted from spleen or lymph node cells, collected before intestinal transplant. This sequence originates from a human donor who received an intestinal transplant.

In nucleotides, the CDR3 is TGTGCCAGCAGCTCACCTATGAATGAGCAGTTCTTC. Its translation is CASSSPMNEQFF. The rearrangement uses TRBV7-2 and TRBJ2-1; D is undetermined. Germline CDR1 is SGHTA and CDR2 is FQGNSA. With 4 bases removed from V and 7 bases from J, the gap between germline ends came to 8 bases. The CDR3 consists of 12 residues.